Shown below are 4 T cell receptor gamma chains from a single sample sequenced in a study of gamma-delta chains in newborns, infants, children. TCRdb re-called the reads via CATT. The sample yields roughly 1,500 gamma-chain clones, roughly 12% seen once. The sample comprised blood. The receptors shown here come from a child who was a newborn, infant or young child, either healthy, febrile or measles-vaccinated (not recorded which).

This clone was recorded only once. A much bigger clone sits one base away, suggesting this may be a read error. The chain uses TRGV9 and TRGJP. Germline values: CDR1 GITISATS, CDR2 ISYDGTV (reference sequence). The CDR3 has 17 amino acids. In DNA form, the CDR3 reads TGTGCCTTGTGGGAGGTGCAACAAGAGTTGGGCAAAAAAATCGAGGTATTT. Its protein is CALWEVQQELGKKIEVF.

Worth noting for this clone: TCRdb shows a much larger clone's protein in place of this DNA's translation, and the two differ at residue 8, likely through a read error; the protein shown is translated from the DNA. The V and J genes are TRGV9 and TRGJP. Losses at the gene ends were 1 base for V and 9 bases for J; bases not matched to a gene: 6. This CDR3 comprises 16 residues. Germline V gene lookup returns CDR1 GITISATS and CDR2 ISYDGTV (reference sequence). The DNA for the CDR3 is TGTGCCTTGTGGGAGGTAGGAGGGTTGGGCAAAAAAATCAAGGTATTT. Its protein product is CALWEVGGLGKKIKVF.

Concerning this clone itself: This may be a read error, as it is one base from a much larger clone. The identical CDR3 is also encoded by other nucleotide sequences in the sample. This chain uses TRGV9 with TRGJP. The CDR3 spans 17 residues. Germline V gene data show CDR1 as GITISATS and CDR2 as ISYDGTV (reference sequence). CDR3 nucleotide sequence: TGTGCCTTGTGGGAGGTGGGGCAAGAGTTGGGCAAAAAAATTAAGGTATTT. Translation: CALWEVGQELGKKIKVF.

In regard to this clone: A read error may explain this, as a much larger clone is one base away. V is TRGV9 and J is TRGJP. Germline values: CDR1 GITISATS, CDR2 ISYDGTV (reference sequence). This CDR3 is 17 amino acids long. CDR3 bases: TGTGCCTTCTGGGAGGTGCACGGGGAGTTGGGCAAAAAAATCAAGGTATTT. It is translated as CAFWEVHGELGKKIKVF.